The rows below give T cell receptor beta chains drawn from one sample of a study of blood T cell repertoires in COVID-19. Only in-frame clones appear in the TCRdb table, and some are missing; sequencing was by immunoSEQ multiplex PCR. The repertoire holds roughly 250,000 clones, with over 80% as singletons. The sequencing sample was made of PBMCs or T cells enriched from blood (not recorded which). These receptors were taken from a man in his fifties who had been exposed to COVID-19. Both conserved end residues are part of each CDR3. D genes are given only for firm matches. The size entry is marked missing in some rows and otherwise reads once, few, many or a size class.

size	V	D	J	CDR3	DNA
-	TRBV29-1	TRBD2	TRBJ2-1	CSVGGLAGKNEQFF	TGCAGCGTTGGGGGACTAGCGGGAAAAAATGAGCAGTTCTTC
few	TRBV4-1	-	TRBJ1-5	CASSPLGFKSNQPQHF	TGCGCCAGCAGCCCTCTCGGGTTTAAGTCCAATCAGCCCCAGCATTTT
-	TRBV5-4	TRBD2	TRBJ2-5	CASSPNRLAGGIETQYF	TGTGCCAGCAGTCCAAATCGACTAGCGGGAGGTATTGAGACCCAGTACTTC
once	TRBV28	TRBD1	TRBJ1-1	CASSLTGDTEAFF	TGTGCCAGCAGTCTTACAGGGGATACTGAAGCTTTCTTT
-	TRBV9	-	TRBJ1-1	CASSTRPTGNSGNTEAFF	TGTGCCAGCAGCACCCGACCGACAGGAAACTCAGGGAACACTGAAGCTTTCTTT
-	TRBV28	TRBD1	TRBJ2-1	CAGRVAGGDEQFF	TGTGCCGGACGGGTAGCAGGGGGCGATGAGCAGTTCTTC
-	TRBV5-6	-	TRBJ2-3	CASRDRRGTDTQYF	TGTGCCAGCAGGGATCGGAGGGGCACAGATACGCAGTATTTT
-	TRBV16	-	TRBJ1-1	CASSSQVPNTEAFF	TGTGCCAGCAGCTCGCAGGTCCCGAACACTGAAGCTTTCTTT
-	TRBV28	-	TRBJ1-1	CASTRPGDAFF	TGTGCCAGCACCCGACCGGGTGACGCTTTCTTT
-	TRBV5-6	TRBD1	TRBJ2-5	CASSLGQGGIETQYF	TGTGCCAGCAGCTTGGGACAGGGGGGGATTGAGACCCAGTACTTC
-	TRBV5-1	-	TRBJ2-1	CASTRGGDNEQFF	TGCGCCAGCACGAGAGGGGGGGACAATGAGCAGTTCTTC
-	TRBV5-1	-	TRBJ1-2	CASSLSGLEVDTF	TGCGCCAGCAGCTTGAGCGGGCTAGAAGTGGACACCTTC
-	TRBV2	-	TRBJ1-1	CASWEGLTEAFF	TGTGCCAGCTGGGAGGGCCTCACTGAAGCTTTCTTT
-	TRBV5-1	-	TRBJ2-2	CASWGRPTGELFF	TGCGCCTCCTGGGGGCGGCCCACCGGGGAGCTGTTTTTT
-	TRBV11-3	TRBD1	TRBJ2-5	CASSLGGSGGGETQYF	TGTGCCAGCAGCTTAGGGGGGTCAGGGGGCGGAGAGACCCAGTACTTC
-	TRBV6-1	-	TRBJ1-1	CASSDQGWISEAFF	TGTGCCAGCAGTGATCAGGGGTGGATTTCTGAAGCTTTCTTT
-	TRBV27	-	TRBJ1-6	CASSFGNSPLHF	TGTGCCAGCAGTTTCGGTAATTCACCCCTCCACTTT
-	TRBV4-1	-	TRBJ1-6	CASSQGQASSYNSPLHF	TGCGCCAGCAGCCAAGGACAGGCTAGCTCCTATAATTCACCCCTCCACTTT
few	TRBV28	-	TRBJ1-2	CASSSLHYGYTF	TGTGCCAGCAGTTCTCTCCACTATGGCTACACCTTC